The 27 T cell receptor beta chains reported below all come from one sample, sequenced in a study of T cells in Graves' hyperthyroidism and ophthalmopathy. From RNA transcripts, TCR beta CDR3 regions were amplified. The HTBI primer set drove a first-round RT-PCR of the TCR CDR3. TCRdb processed the multiplex PCR reads anew with MiXCR; each CDR3 protein has one entry. The sample has about 200,000 distinct CDR3 sequences, approximately 20% seen once; the top ten hold approximately 40%. The sample consisted of blood. These TCRs come from a middle-aged man with Graves' hyperthyroidism.

The rearrangement links TRBV12-3 or TRBV12-4 to TRBJ2-1; the D is unclear. V was trimmed by 6 bases and J by 2 bases, leaving 14 bases between them. The CDR3 totals 15 residues. CDR3 DNA sequence: TGTGCCAGCAGCCTGGACGGCCGTGCCTACAATGAGCAGTTCTTC. Translating gives CASSLDGRAYNEQFF.

This clonotype was observed many times. This chain uses TRBV7-8 with TRBJ1-6; D is ambiguous. The CDR3 totals 16 residues. Germline V CDR1 and CDR2: SGHVS, FQNEAQ. Trimming took off 2 bases at V and 7 bases at J, with 15 bases between the two ends. This chain's CDR3 is CASSLLRASLNSPLHF. CDR3 DNA: TGTGCCAGCAGCTTATTAAGGGCGAGTCTCAATTCACCCCTCCACTTT. The full variable domain, rest sourced from reference TRBV7-8 and TRBJ1-6, is GAGVSQSPRYKVAKRGQDVALRCDPISGHVSLFWYQQALGQGPEFLTYFQNEAQLDKSGLPSDRFFAERPEGSVSTLKIQRTQQEDSAVYLCASSLLRASLNSPLHFGNGTRLTVT.

This clonotype was counted ten times or more. The J gene is TRBJ1-6, the V gene TRBV18; D gene unclear. Germline V gives CDR1 KGHSH, CDR2 LQKENI. Trimming took off 6 bases at V and 8 bases at J, with 11 bases between the two ends. This CDR3 is 13 amino acids long. CDR3 residues: CASSDSQDSPLHF. The CDR3 DNA reads as TGTGCCAGCTCGGACTCTCAGGATTCACCCCTCCACTTT.

This clonotype was picked up many times. The chain couples TRBV2 to TRBJ2-2; D not resolved. CDR3 length: 15 residues. In germline, CDR1 is SNHLY, CDR2 FYNNEI. Trimming removed 3 bases from V and 3 bases from J, with 11 bases in between. The CDR3 loop reads CASSDFRTYTGELFF. CDR3 coding DNA: TGTGCCAGCAGTGATTTTCGGACCTACACCGGGGAGCTGTTTTTT.

The table lists this clonotype with many counts. The CDR3 DNA is TGTGCCAGCAGTGGTCAAGGGGGGCGGATCGGGGAGTTCTTC. Its translation: CASSGQGGRIGEFF. The gene calls are TRBV2 and TRBJ2-1; TRBD1 or TRBD2 may be the D gene (6 bases each). The germline CDR1 and CDR2 sequences are SNHLY and FYNNEI. V lost 4 bases and J 14 bases, leaving 21 bases between the germline ends. The CDR3 has 14 amino acids.

There are many counts of this clonotype. V gene TRBV7-2 combines with J gene TRBJ1-6; TRBD1 matches 7 bases. V gave up 5 bases and J gave up 8 bases; unmatched junction bases: 6. Germline V gene data show CDR1 as SGHTA and CDR2 as FQGNSA. The CDR3 spans 14 residues. CDR3 coding DNA: TGTGCCAGCAGCCCAAGGGGGCGAGATTCACCCCTCCACTTT. The encoded protein is CASSPRGRDSPLHF.

J is TRBJ2-7 and V is TRBV12-3 or TRBV12-4; 9 positions agree with TRBD1. The CDR3 extends over 14 amino acids. V lost 10 bases and J lost 0; bases outside the gene matches: 7. CDR3 amino acids: CATTRDRASYEQYF. Written as DNA, the CDR3 is TGTGCCACCACGAGGGACAGGGCCTCCTACGAGCAGTACTTC.

This clonotype was counted ten times or more. The chain couples TRBV11-2 to TRBJ2-1; 8 bases align to TRBD2. This CDR3 spans 15 amino acids. J lost 10 bases, V lost 4 bases, and 12 bases had no gene match. Germline CDR1 is SGHAT and CDR2 is FQNNGV. The CDR3 loop is CASSYLGREGREQFF. CDR3 in DNA: TGTGCCAGCAGCTATCTTGGTCGGGAGGGCCGGGAGCAGTTCTTC.

This clonotype was counted many times. The chain combines TRBV7-9 with TRBJ2-7; no reliable D call. Germline V gene data show CDR1 as SEHNR and CDR2 as FQNEAQ (reference sequence). The V end lost 3 bases, the J end lost 0 bases, and 12 bases lay between the germline ends. The CDR3 loop spans 15 amino acids. The CDR3 DNA sequence: TGTGCCAGCAGCTTTTCCCAGCTTGACTCCTACGAGCAGTACTTC. Its translation is CASSFSQLDSYEQYF.

This clonotype was recorded many times. J is TRBJ1-6 and V is TRBV30; D not resolved. The CDR3 has 13 amino acids. CDR1 and CDR2 from the germline V gene are GTSNPN and SVGIG (reference sequence). V was cut by 0 bases and J by 8 bases, with 8 bases left in between. As DNA, the CDR3 is TGTGCCTGGAGTGTGTCGGCGGATTCACCCCTCCACTTT. Its translation is CAWSVSADSPLHF.

J is TRBJ1-5 and V is TRBV6-1; D gene uncertain. The ends were cut back, 6 bases at V and 6 bases at J, with 9 bases in the middle. The CDR3 has 12 amino acids. In germline, CDR1 is MNHNS, CDR2 SASEGT. In DNA form, the CDR3 reads TGTGCCAGCAGGCCAGTATCTCAGCCCCAGCATTTT. Protein: CASRPVSQPQHF.

Of note for this clonotype: This may be a read error: a much more frequent sequence differs by one nucleotide. The chain employs TRBV7-8 and TRBJ1-2; TRBD1 might be the D (5 bases). Germline V gene sequence: CDR1 SGHVS, CDR2 FQNEAQ. The CDR3 runs 13 residues. V was trimmed by 5 bases and J by 10 bases, leaving 17 bases between them. CDR3 sequence reads: CASSGGGYGAYTF. In DNA form, the CDR3 reads TGTGCCAGCAGCGGCGGGGGGTATGGGGCCTACACCTTC.

This clonotype has ten or more counts. V gene TRBV12-3 or TRBV12-4 combines with J gene TRBJ2-5; 13 bases match TRBD2. The CDR3 is 16 amino acids. The V and J ends lost 4 bases and 7 bases, in that order; junction bases with no gene match: 9. The CDR3 region has the DNA TGTGCCAGCAGTTCCGGTGGGACTAGCGGGGACGTGACCCAGTACTTC. Its translation: CASSSGGTSGDVTQYF.

V and J are TRBV5-1 and TRBJ2-5, with 7 positions matching TRBD1. CDR3 length: 15 amino acids. Per germline, CDR1 SGHRS and CDR2 YFSETQ. The V and J ends lost 4 bases and 2 bases, in that order; junction bases with no gene match: 8. The CDR3 bases are TGCGCCAGCAGCCAAGGCCCGGGACAGCAAGAGACCCAGTACTTC. As protein: CASSQGPGQQETQYF.

The chain carries TRBV6-1 and TRBJ2-6; no firm D call. V lost 6 bases, J lost 0 bases, and 9 bases lay in between. Germline CDR1 and CDR2: MNHNS and SASEGT. This CDR3 is built from 15 residues. The CDR3 sequence: CASSLSYSGANVLTF. The CDR3 DNA reads as TGTGCCAGCAGCCTCTCCTACTCTGGGGCCAACGTCCTGACTTTC.

This clonotype was recorded many times. CDR3 sequence (DNA): TGTGCCAGCAGTCGCATTACCCTTGACAGGGACGAAGAGACCCAGTACTTC. Translated, it gives CASSRITLDRDEETQYF. This chain joins TRBV6-1 and TRBJ2-5, with TRBD1 matching 7 bases. V was clipped by 5 bases and J by 3 bases; unmatched bases: 15. Per the germline V gene, CDR1 is MNHNS and CDR2 is SASEGT. This CDR3 comprises 17 residues.

This clonotype appeared many times. The genes are TRBV11-2 and TRBJ2-5, with TRBD2 as a possible D gene (6 bases). This CDR3 contains 12 residues. The germline V gene has CDR1 SGHAT and CDR2 FQNNGV. Trimming pared 0 bases from V and 9 bases from J, leaving 8 bases between. CDR3 region: CASSLELAPQYF. CDR3 DNA sequence: TGTGCCAGCAGCTTAGAACTAGCTCCCCAGTACTTC.

This clonotype was counted ten times or more. One end of the junction varies from germline; a read error may be responsible. The chain links TRBV7-7 to TRBJ2-3, with TRBD2 matching 8 bases. The V gene's germline CDR1 is SSHAT and CDR2 FNYEAQ (reference sequence). This CDR3 is built from 15 residues. CDR3 bases: TGTGCTAGCAGCCCATCGAGCGGGGGTGGGGATACGCAGTATTTT. Protein sequence: CASSPSSGGGDTQYF.

This clonotype was detected a few times. The J gene is TRBJ2-1, the V gene TRBV7-6, with TRBD2 matching over 8 bases. Germline values: CDR1 SGHVS, CDR2 FNYEAQ. This CDR3 is built from 17 residues. Trimming cost V 1 base and J 4 bases; bases outside gene matches: 9. The CDR3 loop reads CASSLGLRGGIYNEQFF. The CDR3 DNA reads TGTGCCAGCAGCTTAGGGTTACGGGGGGGGATTTACAATGAGCAGTTCTTC.

This clonotype was recorded at least ten times. V usage is TRBV30 and J usage is TRBJ1-3; D not resolved. This CDR3 contains 13 residues. Between the trimmed V and J ends, which lost 3 bases and 0 bases, there was a span of 6 bases. The germline V gene has CDR1 GTSNPN and CDR2 SVGIG (reference sequence). The CDR3 loop is CAWSSGSGNTIYF. In DNA form, the CDR3 reads TGTGCCTGGAGCTCCGGCTCTGGAAACACCATATATTTT.

This clonotype appeared many times. J is TRBJ1-6 and V is TRBV7-2; D is unresolved. CDR3 length: 13 residues. Germline V gives CDR1 SGHTA, CDR2 FQGNSA. The V end was cut by 4 bases, the J end by 10 bases, with 11 bases between. CDR3: CASSSTKESPLHF. The CDR3 nucleotides are TGTGCCAGCAGCTCGACAAAGGAGTCACCCCTCCACTTT.

This clonotype was picked up one time. This chain links TRBV7-2 with TRBJ2-7, with 8 bases fitting TRBD1. Germline CDR1 and CDR2: SGHTA and FQGNSA. This CDR3 is built from 14 residues. The junction had 6 bases not matched to a gene; V was cut back by 6 bases and J by 2 bases. CDR3 sequence reads: CASSSTGQAYEQYF. CDR3 nucleotides: TGTGCCAGCAGTTCGACGGGACAGGCCTACGAGCAGTACTTC.

V usage is TRBV7-2 and J usage is TRBJ2-2; possible D gene TRBD1, 7 bases. This CDR3 has 15 residues. The germline CDR1 and CDR2 sequences are SGHTA and FQGNSA. V was pared by 10 bases and J by 4 bases, with 19 bases between. CDR3 residues: CATRRGHVGTGELFF. The CDR3 coding sequence is TGTGCCACGAGGAGGGGGCACGTTGGCACCGGGGAGCTGTTTTTT.

This clonotype was counted ten times or more. The chain couples TRBV2 to TRBJ2-7, with a possible D match to TRBD1 (6 bases). This CDR3 region has 16 residues. The V gene's germline CDR1 is SNHLY and CDR2 FYNNEI. Trimming shortened V by 4 bases and J by 0 bases, and 16 bases separated the two germline ends. The CDR3 coding sequence is TGTGCCAGCAGTGGACTCAGAGGGGGTTTCTCCTACGAGCAGTACTTC. Translation: CASSGLRGGFSYEQYF.

The table lists this clonotype with a few counts. This rearrangement joins TRBV4-3 to TRBJ2-5; 12 bases are a match to TRBD2. After removal of 0 bases from V and 4 bases from J, the junction contained 9 bases not matched to a gene. This CDR3 has 18 amino acids. CDR1 is LGHNA, CDR2 YSLEER, per germline. CDR3 region: CASSQEKLAGGIGETQYF. Written as DNA, the CDR3 is TGCGCCAGCAGCCAAGAGAAACTAGCGGGGGGAATTGGAGAGACCCAGTACTTC.

This clonotype was picked up many times. V usage is TRBV3-1 and J usage is TRBJ1-2; 7 positions agree with TRBD1. Germline CDR1 LGHDT, CDR2 YNNKEL (reference sequence). The V segment lost 0 bases and the J segment 4 bases; nucleotides outside the gene matches: 8. The CDR3 runs to 16 residues. Here the CDR3 DNA reads TGTGCCAGCAGCCAAGATCTAGGGGGCGGTAGCTATGGCTACACCTTC. This encodes CASSQDLGGGSYGYTF.

The chain uses TRBV2 and TRBJ2-6; D call uncertain. CDR3 size: 16 residues. The V end lost 1 base, the J end lost 3 bases, and 10 bases lay between the germline ends. Germline V gene lookup returns CDR1 SNHLY and CDR2 FYNNEI. CDR3 sequence reads: CASSEEGLGGANVLTF. The CDR3 DNA follows: TGTGCCAGCAGTGAAGAAGGATTAGGTGGGGCCAACGTCCTGACTTTC.